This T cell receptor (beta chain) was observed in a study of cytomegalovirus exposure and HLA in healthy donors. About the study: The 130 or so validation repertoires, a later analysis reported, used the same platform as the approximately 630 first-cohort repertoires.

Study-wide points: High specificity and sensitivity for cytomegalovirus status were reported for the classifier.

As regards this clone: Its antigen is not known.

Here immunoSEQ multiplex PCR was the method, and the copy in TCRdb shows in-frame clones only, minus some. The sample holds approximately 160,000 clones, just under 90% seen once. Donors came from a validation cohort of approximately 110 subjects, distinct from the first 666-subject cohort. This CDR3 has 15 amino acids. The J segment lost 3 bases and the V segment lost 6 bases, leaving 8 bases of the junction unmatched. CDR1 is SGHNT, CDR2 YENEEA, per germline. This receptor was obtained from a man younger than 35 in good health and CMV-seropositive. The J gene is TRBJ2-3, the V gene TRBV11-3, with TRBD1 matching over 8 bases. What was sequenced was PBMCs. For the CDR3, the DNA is TGTGCCAGCAGTTCCGGACAGGGAGTGACAGATACGCAGTATTTT. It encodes CASSSGQGVTDTQYF.